This entry lists 20 T cell receptor beta chains sequenced from one sample in a study of molecular identifiers for immune sequencing clone quantification. TCRdb passed the PCR reads through MiXCR, listing each CDR3 protein once. This sample yields around 460,000 distinct CDR3 sequences, of which approximately 25% are seen a single time; roughly 0.79% belongs to the top ten. The sequenced sample was naive CD8+ T cells from blood, with Jurkat cell RNA spiked in. Subset noted: FACS-sorted CD8+CD4-CCR7+CD45RA+ naive T cells. These receptors were collected from a human donor in good health. Some libraries in this study had Jurkat cell RNA spiked in.

Comment on this clonotype: A read error is possible here, since a much larger clone lies one base away. This likely comes from a read error, as the CDR3 has no conserved phenylalanine or tryptophan at its end. This rearrangement joins TRBV6-5 to TRBJ2-3; a weak D match, TRBD2 (6 bases). The CDR3 consists of 13 residues. Trimming took 5 bases from V and 4 from J, leaving 10 bases between them. Germline V CDR1 and CDR2: MNHEY, SVGAGI. CDR3 region: CASSLTSSDTQYL. The DNA of the CDR3 is TGTGCCAGCAGTCTGACTAGTTCAGATACGCAGTATTTA.

The chain combines TRBV24-1 with TRBJ2-3; D may be TRBD1 or TRBD2 (5 bases each). V was trimmed by 2 bases and J by 0 bases, leaving 14 bases between them. This CDR3 spans 17 amino acids. Looked up from germline, CDR1 is KGHDR and CDR2 is SFDVKD. The CDR3 reads CATSDSPGQPSTDTQYF. DNA for the CDR3: TGTGCCACCAGTGATTCCCCGGGGCAGCCTAGCACAGATACGCAGTATTTT.

The sample holds many counts of this clonotype. This chain connects TRBV5-6 to TRBJ2-7; D is unclear. From germline, CDR1 is SGHDT and CDR2 YYEEEE. With 4 bases removed from V and 6 bases from J, the gap between germline ends came to 8 bases. This CDR3 region has 11 residues. As DNA, the CDR3 is TGTGCCAGCAGCCTATCAGCCGAGCAGTACTTC. Its protein product is CASSLSAEQYF.

In its sample, this clonotype was seen a few times. The genes are TRBV4-3 and TRBJ1-5; D is undetermined. CDR1 and CDR2 (germline): LGHNA, YSLEER. V lost 4 bases, J lost 9 bases, and 16 bases lay in between. There are 14 residues in the CDR3. The CDR3 loop reads CASSPSKGIRPQHF. CDR3 nucleotide sequence: TGCGCCAGCAGCCCTTCTAAAGGGATTCGGCCCCAGCATTTT.

This clonotype was seen a few times. The CDR3 region has the DNA TGTGCCAGCAGCCAAGAGAACTTCTCTGGAAACACCATATATTTT. Amino acid sequence: CASSQENFSGNTIYF. V and J are TRBV4-2 and TRBJ1-3; D gene unclear. Trimming removed 0 bases at V and 0 bases at J, with 6 bases between. This CDR3 comprises 15 residues. Looked up from germline, CDR1 is LGHNA and CDR2 is YNFKEQ.

This clonotype was seen more than once but under ten times. This chain connects TRBV7-8 to TRBJ1-6, with a tentative D call TRBD1 (5 bases). Trimming removed 5 bases from V and 19 bases from J, with 18 bases in between. Germline-derived CDR1 and CDR2 are SGHVS and FQNEAQ. The CDR3 sequence is 12 residues long. The CDR3 DNA sequence: TGTGCCAGCAGCCCCCCCGGCAGGGCGCCTCACTTT. Amino acid sequence: CASSPPGRAPHF.

There are a few counts of this clonotype. The rearrangement joins TRBV4-1 to TRBJ2-7; 7 nucleotides agree with TRBD1. The germline V gene has CDR1 MGHRA and CDR2 YSYEKL. This CDR3 is 16 amino acids long. V shed 4 bases and J 2 bases; nucleotides not matched to a gene: 11. CDR3 region: CASSPDRQGLTYEQYF. For the CDR3, the DNA is TGCGCCAGCAGCCCCGATCGACAGGGCCTTACCTACGAGCAGTACTTC.

About this clonotype: A much larger clone lies one base from this, so it may be a read error. The chain couples TRBV6-5 to TRBJ1-5; D is possibly TRBD1 (5 bases). CDR1 is MNHEY and CDR2 is SVGAGI in the germline V gene. Trimming cost V 5 bases and J 6 bases, with 20 bases left between them. This CDR3 is built from 16 residues. The CDR3 DNA reads TGTGCCAGCAGTCCACTTTCGGGGGGACGCAGTCAGCCCCAGCATTTT. This encodes CASSPLSGGRSQPQHF.

This clonotype has only a few counts. This chain connects TRBV28 to TRBJ1-6, with a weak D call TRBD1 (6 bases). The germline CDR1 and CDR2 sequences are MDHEN and SYDVKM. The CDR3 spans 15 residues. Trimming removed 6 bases at V and 10 bases at J, with 19 bases between. Here the CDR3 reads CASSPQRGARSPLHF. CDR3 sequence (DNA): TGTGCCAGCAGCCCCCAGCGGGGGGCGAGGTCACCCCTCCACTTT.

The V gene is TRBV2, the J gene TRBJ1-5; 9 bases map to TRBD1. This CDR3 has 15 amino acids. The germline CDR1 and CDR2 sequences are SNHLY and FYNNEI. V gave up 10 bases and J gave up 1 base; unmatched junction bases: 8. CDR3 residues: CAIAAGTGSNQPQHF. In DNA form, the CDR3 reads TGTGCCATCGCGGCCGGGACAGGGAGCAATCAGCCCCAGCATTTT.

As to this clonotype: A much more abundant neighbour one base away suggests this may be a read error. The rearrangement uses TRBV29-1 and TRBJ1-1; a weak D match, TRBD1 (5 bases). V lost 8 bases and J lost 2, with 12 bases in between. Per germline, CDR1 SQVTM and CDR2 ANQGSEA. This CDR3 contains 12 residues. This CDR3 is CSFLGANTEAFF. In DNA, the CDR3 is TGCAGCTTTCTTGGGGCCAACACTGAAGCTTTCTTT.

The chain combines TRBV30 with TRBJ2-7; no clear D gene. The V gene lost 0 bases and the J gene lost 1 base, with 10 bases spanning the gap. The germline gives CDR1 GTSNPN, CDR2 SVGIG (reference sequence). The CDR3 consists of 14 residues. The CDR3 nucleotides read TGTGCCTGGAGTGTACGAATGGAGTCCTACGAGCAGTACTTC. It yields the protein CAWSVRMESYEQYF. Full variable domain (outside the CDR3, taken from reference TRBV30 and TRBJ2-7): SQTIHQWPATLVQPVGSPLSLECTVEGTSNPNLYWYRQAAGRGLQLLFYSVGIGQISSEVPQNLSASRPQDRQFILSSKKLLLSDSGFYLCAWSVRMESYEQYFGPGTRLTVT.

The chain's CDR3 is CASSFVPGLGGYEQYF. In nucleotides, the CDR3 is TGTGCCAGCAGTTTCGTCCCGGGACTGGGAGGCTACGAGCAGTACTTC. The chain recombines TRBV28 with TRBJ2-7; D is possibly TRBD2 (6 bases). The germline V gene has CDR1 MDHEN and CDR2 SYDVKM. V gave up 3 bases and J gave up 3 bases, with 18 bases separating them. The CDR3 sequence is 16 residues long.

This clonotype was counted many times. The chain joins TRBV12-3 or TRBV12-4 to TRBJ2-3; maybe TRBD2 (5 bases). V shed 7 bases and J shed 2 bases, with 10 bases lying between them. This CDR3 comprises 13 residues. CDR3 DNA: TGTGCCAGCAATCCTAGCCTCACAGATACGCAGTATTTT. The encoded protein is CASNPSLTDTQYF.

A remark on this clonotype: A read error is possible here, since a much larger clone lies one base away. The rearrangement links TRBV7-2 to TRBJ1-6, with D tentatively TRBD1 (5 bases). The germline CDR1 and CDR2 sequences are SGHTA and FQGNSA. The CDR3 length is 15 residues. This CDR3 is CASSFHRDYNSPFHF. CDR3 in DNA: TGTGCCAGCAGCTTTCATCGGGACTATAATTCACCCTTCCACTTT.

This clonotype was seen repeatedly, ten times or more. The CDR3 spells CSVDQGGDTGELFF. The CDR3 DNA follows: TGCAGCGTTGATCAGGGAGGGGACACCGGGGAGCTGTTTTTT. The chain is built from TRBV29-1 and TRBJ2-2, with 7 bases that match TRBD2. The germline V gene encodes CDR1 SQVTM and CDR2 ANQGSEA. The CDR3 consists of 14 residues. V gave up 3 bases and J gave up 3 bases; unmatched junction bases: 4.

Points on this clonotype: A read error may account for a junction end that differs from germline. CDR3 coding DNA: TGTGCCAGCAGCCCGACGACTGGCGGGACAGATACACAGTATTTT. It yields the protein CASSPTTGGTDTQYF. The V and J genes are TRBV7-9 and TRBJ2-3; possibly TRBD1 for D (7 bases). The V gene's germline CDR1 is SEHNR and CDR2 FQNEAQ (reference sequence). The CDR3 is made up of 15 amino acids.

A few counts support this clonotype. The chain links TRBV11-2 to TRBJ2-1; D not certain. Germline lookup yields CDR1 SGHAT and CDR2 FQNNGV. The V gene lost 1 base and the J gene lost 2 bases, with 6 bases spanning the gap. This CDR3 is built from 14 residues. DNA of the CDR3: TGTGCCAGCAGCTTAGTACCGACCTACAATGAGCAGTTCTTC. This sequence encodes CASSLVPTYNEQFF.

This clonotype was seen at least ten times. V gene TRBV6-5 combines with J gene TRBJ1-2; 8 bases map to TRBD1. Germline-derived CDR1 and CDR2 are MNHEY and SVGAGI. The length of the CDR3 is 13 residues. The V segment lost 4 bases and the J segment 4 bases; nucleotides outside the gene matches: 2. CDR3 coding DNA: TGTGCCAGCAGTTCAGGGGGCAGCTATGGCTACACCTTC. Amino acids: CASSSGGSYGYTF.

This clonotype was seen a handful of times. This chain links TRBV6-2 or TRBV6-3 with TRBJ2-1; weak D call: TRBD2 (6 bases). The CDR3 loop spans 11 amino acids. Germline V lookup: CDR1 MNHEY, CDR2 SVGEGT. V was shortened by 7 bases and J by 10 bases, with 11 bases between the two germline ends. CDR3 residues: CASIGGGEQFF. The CDR3 region has the DNA TGTGCCAGCATCGGGGGAGGCGAGCAGTTCTTC.